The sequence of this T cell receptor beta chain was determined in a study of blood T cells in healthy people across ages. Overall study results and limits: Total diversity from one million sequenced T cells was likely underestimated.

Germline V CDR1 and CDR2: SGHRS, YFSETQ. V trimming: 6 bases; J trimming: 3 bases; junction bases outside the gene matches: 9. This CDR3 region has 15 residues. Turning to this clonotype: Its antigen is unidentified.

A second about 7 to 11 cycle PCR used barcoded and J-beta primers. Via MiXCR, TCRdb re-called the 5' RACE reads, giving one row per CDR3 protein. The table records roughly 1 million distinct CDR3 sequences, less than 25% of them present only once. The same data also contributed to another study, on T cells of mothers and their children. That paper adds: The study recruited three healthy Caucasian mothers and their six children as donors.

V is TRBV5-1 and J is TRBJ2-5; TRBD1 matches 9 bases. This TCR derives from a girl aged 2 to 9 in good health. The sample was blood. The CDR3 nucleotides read TGCGCCAGCACCTCGTCCAGGACAGGGGAAGAGACCCAGTACTTC. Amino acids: CASTSSRTGEETQYF.